This T cell receptor (beta chain) was sequenced for a study of graft-versus-host responses after intestinal transplantation. Irradiated, violet-dye-labeled stimulators (about 200,000) were plated alongside about 200,000 CFSE-labeled responders. Libraries were prepared by immunoSEQ multiplex PCR; TCRdb keeps only in-frame clonotypes and omits some of them. Of several thousand clones in the sample, 27% are singletons; the top ten hold about 25%. The V and J ends lost 6 bases and 5 bases respectively, with 16 bases between them. There are 14 residues in the CDR3. CDR1 is SSHAT and CDR2 is FNYEAQ in the germline V gene (reference sequence). This clone came up a few times.

The source material was alloreactive CD8+ T cells from a mixed lymphocyte reaction culture, sampled before transplantation. Indicated subset: CFSE-low proliferating T cells sorted from approximately 6-day pre-transplant mixed lymphocyte reaction (GvH or HvG direction). The chain is built from TRBV7-7 and TRBJ1-1; D is unresolved. The TCR comes from a human patient who was an organ donor for intestinal transplantation. This chain's CDR3 is CASSSNSRWTEAFF. As DNA, the CDR3 is TGTGCCAGCAGTTCTAATTCCCGGTGGACTGAAGCTTTCTTT.